The 27 T cell receptor beta chains below come from one sample, sequenced in a study of shared clonotypes between healthy human individuals. Sequencing used immunoSEQ multiplex PCR; TCRdb keeps in-frame clones, though not all of them. The repertoire holds some 1,400,000 clones, with about 96% as singletons. Sequences were obtained from naive CD4+ T cells sorted from blood. Described subset: CD45RA+ positively selected. The receptors derive from a man aged 30-40 years in good health.

Note on this clone: Other DNA sequences within the sample encode an identical CDR3. This chain links TRBV16 with TRBJ1-5, with D possibly being TRBD1 (6 bases). The V and J ends lost 2 bases and 4 bases respectively, with 15 bases between them. The V gene's germline CDR1 is KGHSY and CDR2 FQNENV. The CDR3 is 16 amino acids. CDR3 in DNA: TGTGCCAGCAGCCAACGTGGGGGGCGTGCAAATCAGCCCCAGCATTTT. It is translated as CASSQRGGRANQPQHF.

A note on this clone: A junction boundary mismatches the germline segment, possibly from a read error. The rearrangement uses TRBV7-1 and TRBJ1-2; D is uncertain. TRBV7-1 is labeled an ORF, and its function is uncertain. This CDR3 contains 15 residues. CDR3 DNA: TGTGCCAGCAGCGAACAGATTCACGAGGGAAAGACCTATGGCTTC. Amino acid sequence: CASSEQIHEGKTYGF.

V usage is TRBV10-1 and J usage is TRBJ2-3, with 7 bases aligning to TRBD2. CDR3 length: 15 residues. V lost 11 bases, J lost 3 bases, and 14 bases stayed unmatched. Germline V CDR1 and CDR2: WNHNN, SYGVQD (reference sequence). CDR3 loop: CAHKGAGLLTDTQYF. The CDR3, as DNA: TGCGCCCACAAAGGAGCGGGGTTGCTGACAGATACGCAGTATTTT.

In its sample, this clone was seen once. CDR3 protein: CASSPQIGVRGTQYF. DNA for the CDR3: TGTGCCAGCAGCCCCCAGATAGGGGTACGAGGTACGCAGTATTTT. The V call is TRBV11-2, the J call TRBJ2-3, with D perhaps matching TRBD1 (5 bases). Trimming stripped 5 bases from V and 8 bases from J, with 20 bases between. CDR1 and CDR2 (germline): SGHAT, FQNNGV. The CDR3 is 15 amino acids.

The gene calls are TRBV10-3 and TRBJ2-1; TRBD2 aligns across 10 bases. Losses at the gene ends were 9 bases for V and 9 bases for J; bases not matched to a gene: 5. The CDR3 is 12 amino acids. Germline loops: CDR1 ENHRY, CDR2 SYGVKD. CDR3 DNA sequence: TGTGCCATTGTAGCGGGAGGCGGTGAGCAGTTCTTC. This codes for CAIVAGGGEQFF.

This rearrangement joins TRBV9 to TRBJ2-3, with 9 bases fitting TRBD1. V trimming: 4 bases; J trimming: 6 bases; junction bases outside the gene matches: 9. This CDR3 spans 15 amino acids. The germline gives CDR1 SGDLS, CDR2 YYNGEE. The DNA of the CDR3 is TGTGCCAGCAGCCCAACAGGGGGCGGAATCGATACGCAGTATTTT. The encoded protein is CASSPTGGGIDTQYF.

This chain joins TRBV28 and TRBJ2-7, with D perhaps TRBD1 (5 bases). The CDR3 has 17 amino acids. Germline lookup yields CDR1 MDHEN and CDR2 SYDVKM. Trimming took off 3 bases at V and 0 bases at J, with 18 bases between the two ends. The CDR3 nucleotides are TGTGCCAGCAGTTTTAACAGGCTAGGCTTAATCTCCTACGAGCAGTACTTC. It encodes CASSFNRLGLISYEQYF.

The gene calls are TRBV18 and TRBJ1-4, with TRBD1 identical over 7 bases. The V segment lost 6 bases and the J segment 7 bases; nucleotides outside the gene matches: 8. Germline values: CDR1 KGHSH, CDR2 LQKENI. The CDR3 has 14 amino acids. CDR3 DNA sequence: TGTGCCAGCTCGACGACAGGGCCGGGTGAAAAACTGTTTTTT. Translation gives CASSTTGPGEKLFF.

With regard to this clone: Mismatch with germline at one junction end may stem from a read error. The chain employs TRBV9 and TRBJ2-3, with 9 bases identical to TRBD2. CDR3 size: 15 residues. Germline V gives CDR1 SGDLS, CDR2 YYNGEE. The CDR3 coding sequence is TGTGCCAGCAGCCAAGTAGGGACTAGCACCGATACGCAGTATTTT. Its translation is CASSQVGTSTDTQYF.

The chain recombines TRBV10-2 with TRBJ2-7; D remains unclear. This CDR3 has 11 amino acids. From germline, CDR1 is WSHSY and CDR2 SAAADI. Trimming pared 0 bases from V and 6 bases from J, leaving 3 bases between. DNA of the CDR3: TGCGCCAGCAGTGAGTCCGCCGAGCAGTACTTC. The encoded protein is CASSESAEQYF.

The rearrangement uses TRBV5-1 and TRBJ2-1, with D unresolved. Between the trimmed V and J ends, which lost 5 bases and 0 bases, there was a span of 12 bases. Germline V gives CDR1 SGHRS, CDR2 YFSETQ. The CDR3 runs 15 residues. This chain's CDR3 is CASSFTTSSYNEQFF. In DNA, the CDR3 is TGCGCCAGCAGTTTTACTACGAGCTCCTACAATGAGCAGTTCTTC.

V and J are TRBV2 and TRBJ1-1, with D uncertain. V was clipped by 6 bases and J by 3 bases, with 14 bases between them. CDR3 length: 14 residues. CDR1 and CDR2 from the germline V gene are SNHLY and FYNNEI. CDR3 residues: CASRSLLRDTEAFF. CDR3 nucleotide sequence: TGTGCCAGCAGAAGCCTCCTCCGGGACACTGAAGCTTTCTTT.

This sequence joins TRBV10-3 and TRBJ2-7, with D perhaps matching TRBD1 or TRBD2 (5 bases each). Germline V CDR1 and CDR2: ENHRY, SYGVKD. This CDR3 has 15 residues. Trimming left V 1 base short and J 5 bases short, with 15 bases between. In nucleotides, the CDR3 is TGTGCCATCAGTGAGTATAGAGGGCAGGGAAACGAGCAGTACTTC. Translation gives CAISEYRGQGNEQYF.

In DNA form, the CDR3 reads TGTGCCAGCAGTAAAGGCGAGAACACCGGGGAGCTGTTTTTT. Its protein product is CASSKGENTGELFF. The chain employs TRBV2 and TRBJ2-2; D is undetermined. V lost 5 bases and J lost 1, with 8 bases in between. The CDR3 has 14 amino acids. Germline V gene sequence: CDR1 SNHLY, CDR2 FYNNEI.

The chain joins TRBV5-6 to TRBJ2-7; 8 bases are a match to TRBD1. Germline V gene lookup returns CDR1 SGHDT and CDR2 YYEEEE. The CDR3 consists of 17 residues. J gave up 3 bases and V 2 bases, and 13 bases lay outside the gene matches. The DNA of the CDR3 is TGTGCCAGCAGCTTAAGGCAGGGGGCGGTGGCGGACTACGAGCAGTACTTC. This gives the protein CASSLRQGAVADYEQYF.

The chain uses TRBV11-2 and TRBJ1-1, with a tentative D call TRBD1 (6 bases). The CDR3 has 13 amino acids. V was trimmed by 1 base and J by 6 bases, leaving 9 bases between them. Germline V lookup: CDR1 SGHAT, CDR2 FQNNGV. CDR3 nucleotides: TGTGCCAGCAGCTTAGCGGGGGGCGCTGAAGCTTTCTTT. As protein: CASSLAGGAEAFF. Variable domain in full (rest from reference TRBV11-2 and TRBJ1-1): EAGVAQSPRYKIIEKRQSVAFWCNPISGHATLYWYQQILGQGPKLLIQFQNNGVVDDSQLPKDRFSAERLKGVDSTLKIQPAKLEDSAVYLCASSLAGGAEAFFGQGTRLTVV.

This chain uses TRBV10-3 with TRBJ2-5, with D possibly being TRBD1 (5 bases). This CDR3 has 12 amino acids. V was pared by 10 bases and J by 2 bases, with 11 bases between. Looked up from germline, CDR1 is ENHRY and CDR2 is SYGVKD. The CDR3 coding sequence is TGTGCCACCCGGACATCTCAAGAGACCCAGTACTTC. Its protein is CATRTSQETQYF.

This clone was recorded once. V usage is TRBV11-2 and J usage is TRBJ2-7; D remains unclear. Germline loops: CDR1 SGHAT, CDR2 FQNNGV. With 6 bases removed from V and 6 bases from J, the gap between germline ends came to 15 bases. CDR3 length equals 13 residues. The CDR3, as DNA: TGTGCCAGCAGTTCCGGGCCTTCCGGCGAGCAGTACTTC. Residues: CASSSGPSGEQYF.

The chain recombines TRBV2 with TRBJ2-3; 7 nucleotides line up with TRBD1. The V gene end was trimmed by 7 bases and the J gene end by 6 bases; junction bases not matched to a gene: 10. The CDR3 covers 14 residues. CDR1 is SNHLY and CDR2 is FYNNEI in the germline V gene. The CDR3 DNA is TGTGCCAGCACCTCCGAGACAGGGTGGGATACGCAGTATTTT. Encoded protein: CASTSETGWDTQYF.

This chain joins TRBV11-2 and TRBJ2-5; D is undetermined. V was cut by 6 bases and J by 7 bases, with 9 bases left in between. The CDR3 consists of 11 residues. The V gene's germline CDR1 is SGHAT and CDR2 FQNNGV. CDR3 in amino acids: CASSSRGTQYF. The CDR3, as DNA: TGTGCCAGCAGTTCCCGCGGGACCCAGTACTTC. The whole variable domain, filled in from reference TRBV11-2 and TRBJ2-5, reads EAGVAQSPRYKIIEKRQSVAFWCNPISGHATLYWYQQILGQGPKLLIQFQNNGVVDDSQLPKDRFSAERLKGVDSTLKIQPAKLEDSAVYLCASSSRGTQYFGPGTRLLVL.

The chain combines TRBV14 with TRBJ2-7; D is undetermined. CDR1 and CDR2 from the germline V gene are SGHDN and FVKESK. Trimming shortened V by 2 bases and J by 7 bases, and 6 bases separated the two germline ends. CDR3 length: 11 amino acids. CDR3 amino acids: CASSQLFEQYF. Written as DNA, the CDR3 is TGTGCCAGCAGCCAACTGTTTGAGCAGTACTTC.

V usage is TRBV9 and J usage is TRBJ1-4; 11 bases map to TRBD1. The junction had 10 bases not matched to a gene; V was cut back by 3 bases and J by 0 bases. Germline CDR1 SGDLS, CDR2 YYNGEE. This CDR3 has 19 residues. DNA of the CDR3: TGTGCCAGCAGCGCGCCGGACAGGGGGCAGGCTGCAACTAATGAAAAACTGTTTTTT. Its translation: CASSAPDRGQAATNEKLFF. Supplemented by reference TRBV9 and TRBJ1-4, the full variable domain reads DSGVTQTPKHLITATGQRVTLRCSPRSGDLSVYWYQQSLDQGLQFLIQYYNGEERAKGNILERFSAQQFPDLHSELNLSSLELGDSALYFCASSAPDRGQAATNEKLFFGSGTQLSVL.

Regarding this clone: Within the sample, other DNA sequences also encode this same CDR3. V and J are TRBV18 and TRBJ2-7, with D possibly matching TRBD2 (6 bases). CDR1 and CDR2 (germline): KGHSH, LQKENI. V dropped 2 bases and J dropped 0 bases, with 11 bases sitting between them. CDR3 length: 15 residues. Written as DNA, the CDR3 is TGTGCCAGCTCACCAGCGGGACGATCCTCCTACGAGCAGTACTTC. It translates to CASSPAGRSSYEQYF.

Only one count was recorded for this clone. V and J are TRBV5-1 and TRBJ1-1; TRBD1 might be the D (5 bases). V was cut by 0 bases and J by 11 bases, with 11 bases left in between. The CDR3 covers 12 residues. CDR1 and CDR2 (germline): SGHRS, YFSETQ. This chain's CDR3 is CASSLEAGTAFF. Here the CDR3 DNA reads TGCGCCAGCAGCTTGGAGGCAGGGACGGCTTTCTTT.

This clone was found once. The chain couples TRBV10-3 to TRBJ1-2; a possible D gene is TRBD1 (5 bases). V shed 10 bases and J shed 5 bases, with 26 bases lying between them. Germline values: CDR1 ENHRY, CDR2 SYGVKD. The CDR3 covers 16 residues. Here the CDR3 DNA reads TGTGCCAGCACACCGACCGTGGGGGAGGTAATATATGGCTACACCTTC. It translates to CASTPTVGEVIYGYTF.

The rearrangement joins TRBV27 to TRBJ2-2; no clear D. The CDR3 sequence is 14 residues long. Germline values: CDR1 MNHEY, CDR2 SMNVEV (reference sequence). With 2 bases removed from V and 7 bases from J, the gap between germline ends came to 11 bases. CDR3 in DNA: TGTGCCAGCAGTTTAAGAATGAGGCACGGGGAGCTGTTTTTT. Protein product: CASSLRMRHGELFF.

This clone was seen once. The chain joins TRBV29-1 to TRBJ2-7; no firm D call. This CDR3 comprises 12 residues. Per germline, CDR1 SQVTM and CDR2 ANQGSEA. The ends were cut back, 4 bases at V and 4 bases at J, with 11 bases in the middle. This CDR3 reads CSVGNQTYEQYF. CDR3 bases: TGCAGCGTTGGAAACCAAACTTACGAGCAGTACTTC.